This is a list of T cell receptor beta chains from one sample in a study of graft-versus-host responses after intestinal transplantation. Only in-frame clones appear in the TCRdb table, and some are missing; sequencing was by immunoSEQ multiplex PCR. The sample contains approximately 82,000 clones, 90% to 95% of which appear only once. For these receptors, no antigen is known. The source material was unstimulated CD8+ T cells sorted from spleen or lymph node cells, sampled before transplant. Source of these receptors: a human donor who was the organ donor for an intestinal transplant. CDR3s include the opening cysteine and the closing phenylalanine or tryptophan. The order of the fields is CDR3 length, J gene, V gene, CDR3 protein.

18,TRBJ1-6,TRBV4-2,CASSGRRTGKNLGPPLHF
16,TRBJ2-6,TRBV7-9,CASGVEGASGANVLTF
14,TRBJ2-7,TRBV28,CASSPSDRAYEQYF
14,TRBJ1-2,TRBV6-1,CATWGRLVNYGYTF
13,TRBJ2-1,TRBV13,CASSPRTDNEQFF
13,TRBJ2-7,TRBV4-3,CASSLGQGGEQYF
21,TRBJ2-1,TRBV4-2,CASSQGWRLYRGDFIPNEQFF
14,TRBJ2-5,TRBV25-1,CASSDFETGAPQYF
11,TRBJ1-1,TRBV27,CASWTGGEAFF
16,TRBJ2-2,TRBV11-3,CASSRRTSGRAGELFF
19,TRBJ2-2,TRBV4-1,CASSQSGLAGGRSTGELFF
16,TRBJ2-4,TRBV9,CASSAEGVWTGDIQYF
16,TRBJ2-7,TRBV11-2,CASSLGQREGRYEQYF
16,TRBJ2-1,TRBV10-3,CAISPPPGHGLTTTFF
14,TRBJ2-7,TRBV27,CASSLLAGVGEQYF
15,TRBJ2-1,TRBV6-1,CASSEGAENYNEQFF
16,TRBJ2-2,TRBV28,CASSRIGGWGTGELFF
15,TRBJ1-2,TRBV28,CASSPPGQGAGGYTF
13,TRBJ2-6,TRBV27,CASSWSGANVLTF
14,TRBJ2-1,TRBV28,CASSPYPAGYEQFF
14,TRBJ2-5,TRBV9,CASSAGGVQETQYF
15,TRBJ2-7,TRBV28,CASSPQLAGSYEQYF
16,TRBJ2-1,TRBV11-2,CASSFTSGGSYNEQFF
16,TRBJ2-3,TRBV4-1,CASSPKWAYLADTQYF
15,TRBJ2-1,TRBV15,CATSRERGGYNEQFF
11,TRBJ2-5,TRBV27,CASTFGETQYF
14,TRBJ2-3,TRBV9,CASSVAGSTDTQYF
11,TRBJ2-7,TRBV20-1,CSAPYYYEQYF
14,TRBJ2-5,TRBV9,CASSFGLVGETQYF
13,TRBJ2-7,TRBV30,CAWRGRGTYEQYF
14,TRBJ2-1,TRBV10-3,CAISGLAGGNEQFF
15,TRBJ1-5,TRBV7-8,CASSLAGGDHQPQHF
15,TRBJ1-2,TRBV6-1,CASSDGTGAIYGYTF
14,TRBJ2-7,TRBV13,CASSPGTGVYEQYF
16,TRBJ2-1,TRBV4-2,CASSSKLAGAEYEQFF
13,TRBJ2-1,TRBV19,CASSIGLHNEQFF
15,TRBJ1-5,TRBV7-8,CASSALDSYYQPQHF
13,TRBJ2-7,TRBV7-2,CASSLALEDEQYF
13,TRBJ2-5,TRBV4-1,CASSPDLSETQYF
16,TRBJ2-1,TRBV28,CASSPPLREMYNEQFF
13,TRBJ1-3,TRBV7-2,CASSLRTGNTIYF
15,TRBJ1-6,TRBV6-5,CASSFGGFNNSPLHF
13,TRBJ2-7,TRBV29-1,CSAVGTQSNEQYF
16,TRBJ2-7,TRBV7-2,CASSANSGRALNEQYF
17,TRBJ1-3,TRBV5-4,CASSWGQRLGSGNTIYF
15,TRBJ1-5,TRBV19,CASTKTSGGFQPQHF
13,TRBJ1-2,TRBV15,CATRSQGDYGYTF
19,TRBJ2-5,TRBV7-3,CASSFGGPRLAGGGETQYF
12,TRBJ1-1,TRBV29-1,CSVAPGGTEAFF
16,TRBJ2-2,TRBV7-9,CASSGTGQGGPGELFF